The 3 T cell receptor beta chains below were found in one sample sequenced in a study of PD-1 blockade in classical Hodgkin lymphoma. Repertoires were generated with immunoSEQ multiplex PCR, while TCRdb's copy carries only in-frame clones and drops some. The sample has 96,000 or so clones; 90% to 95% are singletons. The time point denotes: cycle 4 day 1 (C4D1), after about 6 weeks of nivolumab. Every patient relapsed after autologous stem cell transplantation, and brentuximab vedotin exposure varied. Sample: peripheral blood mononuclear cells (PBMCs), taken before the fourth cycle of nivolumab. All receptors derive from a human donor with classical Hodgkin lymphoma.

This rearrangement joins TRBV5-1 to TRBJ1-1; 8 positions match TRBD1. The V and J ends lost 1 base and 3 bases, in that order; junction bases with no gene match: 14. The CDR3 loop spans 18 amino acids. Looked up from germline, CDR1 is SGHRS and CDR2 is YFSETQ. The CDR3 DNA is TGCGCCAGCAGCTTGAGTCCAGGGGGCCCGGGAGGGGACACTGAAGCTTTCTTT. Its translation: CASSLSPGGPGGDTEAFF.

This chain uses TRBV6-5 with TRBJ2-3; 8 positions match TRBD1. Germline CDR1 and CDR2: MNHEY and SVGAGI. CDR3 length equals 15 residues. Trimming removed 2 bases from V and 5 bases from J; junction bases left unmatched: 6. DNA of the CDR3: TGTGCCAGCAGTTACGGCAGGGGGCGCCGAGATACGCAGTATTTT. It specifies CASSYGRGRRDTQYF.

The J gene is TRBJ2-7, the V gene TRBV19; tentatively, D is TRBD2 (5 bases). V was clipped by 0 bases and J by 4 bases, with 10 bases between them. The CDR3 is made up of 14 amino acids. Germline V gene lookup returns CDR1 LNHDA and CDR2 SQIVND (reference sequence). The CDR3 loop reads CASSIELGRYEQYF. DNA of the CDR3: TGTGCCAGTAGTATAGAGCTGGGGAGATACGAGCAGTACTTC.